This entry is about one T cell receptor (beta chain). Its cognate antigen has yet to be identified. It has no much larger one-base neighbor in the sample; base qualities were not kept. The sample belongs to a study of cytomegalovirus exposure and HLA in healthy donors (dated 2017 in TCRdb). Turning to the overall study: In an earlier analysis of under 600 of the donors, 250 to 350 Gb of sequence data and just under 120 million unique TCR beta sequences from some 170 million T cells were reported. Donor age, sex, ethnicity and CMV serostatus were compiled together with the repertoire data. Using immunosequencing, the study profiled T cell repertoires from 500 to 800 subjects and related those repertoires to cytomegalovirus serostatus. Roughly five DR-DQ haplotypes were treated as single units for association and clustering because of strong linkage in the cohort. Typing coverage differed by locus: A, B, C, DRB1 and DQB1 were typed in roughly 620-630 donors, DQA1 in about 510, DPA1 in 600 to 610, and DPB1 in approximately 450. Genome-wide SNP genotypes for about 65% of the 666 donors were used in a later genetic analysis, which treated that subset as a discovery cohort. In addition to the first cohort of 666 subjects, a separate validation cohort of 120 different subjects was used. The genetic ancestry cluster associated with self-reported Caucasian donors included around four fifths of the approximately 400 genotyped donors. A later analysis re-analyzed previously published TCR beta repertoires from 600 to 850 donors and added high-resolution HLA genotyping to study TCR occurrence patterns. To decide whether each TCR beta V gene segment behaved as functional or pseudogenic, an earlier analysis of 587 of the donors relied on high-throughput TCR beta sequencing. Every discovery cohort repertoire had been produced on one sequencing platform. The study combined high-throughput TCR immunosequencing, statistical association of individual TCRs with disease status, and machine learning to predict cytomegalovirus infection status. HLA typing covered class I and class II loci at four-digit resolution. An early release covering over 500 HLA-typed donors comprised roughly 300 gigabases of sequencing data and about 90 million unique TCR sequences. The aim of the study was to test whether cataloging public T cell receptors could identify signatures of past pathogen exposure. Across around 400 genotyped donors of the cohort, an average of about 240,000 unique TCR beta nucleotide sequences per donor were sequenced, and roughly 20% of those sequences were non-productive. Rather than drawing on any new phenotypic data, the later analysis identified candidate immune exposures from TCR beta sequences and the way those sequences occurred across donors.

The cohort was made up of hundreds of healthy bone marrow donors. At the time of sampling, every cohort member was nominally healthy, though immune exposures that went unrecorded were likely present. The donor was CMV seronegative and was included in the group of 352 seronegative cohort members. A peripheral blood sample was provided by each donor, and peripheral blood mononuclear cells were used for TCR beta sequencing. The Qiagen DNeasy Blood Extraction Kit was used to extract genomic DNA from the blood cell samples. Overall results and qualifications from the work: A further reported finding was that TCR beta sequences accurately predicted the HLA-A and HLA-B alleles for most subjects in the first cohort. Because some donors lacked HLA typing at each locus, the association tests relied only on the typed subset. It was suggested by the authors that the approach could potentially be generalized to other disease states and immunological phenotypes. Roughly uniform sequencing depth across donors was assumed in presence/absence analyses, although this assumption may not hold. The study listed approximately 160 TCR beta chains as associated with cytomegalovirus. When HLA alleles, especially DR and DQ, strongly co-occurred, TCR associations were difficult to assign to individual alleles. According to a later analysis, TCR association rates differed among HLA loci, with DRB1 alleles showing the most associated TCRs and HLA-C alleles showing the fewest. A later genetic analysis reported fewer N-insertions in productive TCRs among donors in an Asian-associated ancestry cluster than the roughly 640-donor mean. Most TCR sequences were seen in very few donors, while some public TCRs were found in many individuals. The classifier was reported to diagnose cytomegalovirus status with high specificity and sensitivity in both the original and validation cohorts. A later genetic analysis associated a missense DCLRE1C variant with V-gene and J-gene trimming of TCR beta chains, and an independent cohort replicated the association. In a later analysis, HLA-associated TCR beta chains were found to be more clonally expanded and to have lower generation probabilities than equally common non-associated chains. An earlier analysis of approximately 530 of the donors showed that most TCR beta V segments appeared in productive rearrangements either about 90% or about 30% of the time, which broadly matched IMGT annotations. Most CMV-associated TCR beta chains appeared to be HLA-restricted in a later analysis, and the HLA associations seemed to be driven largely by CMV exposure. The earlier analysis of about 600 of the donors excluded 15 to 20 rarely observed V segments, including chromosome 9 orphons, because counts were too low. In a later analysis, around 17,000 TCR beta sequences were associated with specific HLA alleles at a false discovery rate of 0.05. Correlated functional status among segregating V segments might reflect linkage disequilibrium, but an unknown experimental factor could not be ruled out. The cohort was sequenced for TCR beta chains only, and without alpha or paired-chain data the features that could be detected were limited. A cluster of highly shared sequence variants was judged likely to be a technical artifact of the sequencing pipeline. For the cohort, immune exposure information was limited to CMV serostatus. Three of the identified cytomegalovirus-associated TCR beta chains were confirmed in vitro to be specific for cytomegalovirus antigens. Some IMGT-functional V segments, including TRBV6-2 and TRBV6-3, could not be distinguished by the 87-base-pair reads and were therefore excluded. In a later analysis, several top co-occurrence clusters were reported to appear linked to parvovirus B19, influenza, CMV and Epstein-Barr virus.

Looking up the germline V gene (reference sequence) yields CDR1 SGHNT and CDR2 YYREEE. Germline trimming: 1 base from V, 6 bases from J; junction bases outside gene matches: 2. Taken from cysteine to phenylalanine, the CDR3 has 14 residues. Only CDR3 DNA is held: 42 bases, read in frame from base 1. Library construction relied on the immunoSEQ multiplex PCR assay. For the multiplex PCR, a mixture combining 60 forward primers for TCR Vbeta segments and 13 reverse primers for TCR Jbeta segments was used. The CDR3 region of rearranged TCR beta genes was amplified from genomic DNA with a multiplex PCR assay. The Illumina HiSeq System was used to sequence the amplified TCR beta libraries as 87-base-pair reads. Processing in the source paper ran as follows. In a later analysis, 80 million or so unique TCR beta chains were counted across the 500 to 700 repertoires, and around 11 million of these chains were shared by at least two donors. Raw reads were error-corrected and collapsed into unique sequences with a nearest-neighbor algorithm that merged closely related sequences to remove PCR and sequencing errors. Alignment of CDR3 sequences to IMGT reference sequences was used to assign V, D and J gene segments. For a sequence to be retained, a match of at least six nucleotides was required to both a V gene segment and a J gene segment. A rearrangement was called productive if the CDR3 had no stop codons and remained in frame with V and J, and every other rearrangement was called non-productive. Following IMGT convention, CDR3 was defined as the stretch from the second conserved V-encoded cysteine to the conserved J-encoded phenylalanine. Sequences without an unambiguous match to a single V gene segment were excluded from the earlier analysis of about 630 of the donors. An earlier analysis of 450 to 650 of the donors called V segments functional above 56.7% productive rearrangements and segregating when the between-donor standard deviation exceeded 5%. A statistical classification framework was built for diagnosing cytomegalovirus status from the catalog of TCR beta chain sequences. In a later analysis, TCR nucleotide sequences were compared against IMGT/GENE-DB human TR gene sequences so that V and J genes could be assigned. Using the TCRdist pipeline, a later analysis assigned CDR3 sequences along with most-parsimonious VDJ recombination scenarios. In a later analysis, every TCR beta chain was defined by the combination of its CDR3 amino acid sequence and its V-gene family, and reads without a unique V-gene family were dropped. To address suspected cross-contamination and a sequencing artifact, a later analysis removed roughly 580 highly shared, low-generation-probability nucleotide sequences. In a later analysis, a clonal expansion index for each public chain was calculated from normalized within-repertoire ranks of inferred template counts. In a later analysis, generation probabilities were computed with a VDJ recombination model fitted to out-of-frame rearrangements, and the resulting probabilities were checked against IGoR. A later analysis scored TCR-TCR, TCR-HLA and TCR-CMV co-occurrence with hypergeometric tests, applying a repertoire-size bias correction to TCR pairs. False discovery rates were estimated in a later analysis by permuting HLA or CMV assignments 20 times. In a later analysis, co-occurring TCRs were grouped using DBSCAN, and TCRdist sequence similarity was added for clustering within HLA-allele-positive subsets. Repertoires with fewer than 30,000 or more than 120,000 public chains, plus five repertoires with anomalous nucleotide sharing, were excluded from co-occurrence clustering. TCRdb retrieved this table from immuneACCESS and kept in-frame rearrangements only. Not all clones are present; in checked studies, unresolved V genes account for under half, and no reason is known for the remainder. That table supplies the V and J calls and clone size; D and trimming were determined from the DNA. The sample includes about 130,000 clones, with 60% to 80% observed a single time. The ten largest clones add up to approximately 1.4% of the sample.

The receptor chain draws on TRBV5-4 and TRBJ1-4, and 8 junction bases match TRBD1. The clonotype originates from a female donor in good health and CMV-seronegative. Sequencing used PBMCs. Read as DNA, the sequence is TGTGCCAGCAGCTTGAAACAGGGGGATGAAAAACTGTTTTTT. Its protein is CASSLKQGDEKLFF. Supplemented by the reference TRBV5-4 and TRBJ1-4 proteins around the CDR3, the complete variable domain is ETGVTQSPTHLIKTRGQQVTLRCSSQSGHNTVSWYQQALGQGPQFIFQYYREEENGRGNFPPRFSGLQFPNYSSELNVNALELDDSALYLCASSLKQGDEKLFFGSGTQLSVL.